This note documents a single T cell receptor (beta chain) sequence. Its antigen remains unknown. A Clinical Activity Score of at least 3, a NOSPECS grade of at least 4 and a duration under 3 months were recorded in the ophthalmopathy patients. Fresh peripheral blood, about 9.6 ml, yielded the PBMCs. Amplification of TCR beta CDR3 regions used RNA as the template. Primed by the HTBI set, a first-round RT-PCR was run on the TCR CDR3. MiXCR was run by TCRdb on the multiplex PCR reads, yielding one entry per CDR3 protein. This repertoire shows around 300,000 distinct CDR3 sequences, around 22% found once; its top ten account for under 65%. This specimen belongs to a study of T cells in Graves' hyperthyroidism and ophthalmopathy. V dropped 1 base and J dropped 7 bases, with 13 bases sitting between them. This CDR3 comprises 15 residues. CDR1 is MDHEN, CDR2 SYDVKM, per germline. Study-wide results and caveats: With a median lead of around 5.9 months before onset, the model predicted ophthalmopathy.

This TCR derives from a man aged 25 to 40 with Graves' ophthalmopathy. The chain links TRBV28 to TRBJ1-4; D might be TRBD1 (5 bases). The sequenced material came from blood. Written as DNA, the CDR3 is TGTGCCAGCAGTTTATCAGGGCCCTTGGGTGAAAAACTGTTTTTT. This encodes CASSLSGPLGEKLFF.